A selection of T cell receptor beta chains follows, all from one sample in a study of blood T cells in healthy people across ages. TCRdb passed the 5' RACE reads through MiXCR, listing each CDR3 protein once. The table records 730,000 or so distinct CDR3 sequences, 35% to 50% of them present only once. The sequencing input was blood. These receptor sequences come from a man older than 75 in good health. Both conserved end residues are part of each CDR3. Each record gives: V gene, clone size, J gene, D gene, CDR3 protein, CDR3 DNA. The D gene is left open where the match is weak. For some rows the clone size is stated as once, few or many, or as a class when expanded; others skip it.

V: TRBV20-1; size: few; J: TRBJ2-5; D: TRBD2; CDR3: CSAYLAGDFQETQYF; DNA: TGCAGTGCCTATCTAGCGGGGGACTTCCAAGAGACCCAGTACTTC
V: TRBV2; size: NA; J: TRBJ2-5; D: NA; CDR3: CASSEPPLGETQYF; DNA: TGTGCCAGCAGTGAACCACCTCTCGGGGAGACCCAGTACTTC
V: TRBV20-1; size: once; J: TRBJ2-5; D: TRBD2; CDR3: CSAEPQRGVRETQYF; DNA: TGCAGTGCTGAACCTCAGCGGGGGGTGAGGGAGACCCAGTACTTC
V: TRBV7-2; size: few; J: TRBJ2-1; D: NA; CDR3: CASSLVSPIGSYNEQFF; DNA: TGTGCCAGCAGCTTAGTTTCCCCCATCGGCTCCTACAATGAGCAGTTCTTC
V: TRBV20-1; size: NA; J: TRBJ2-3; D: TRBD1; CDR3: CSAHGTGGYTDTQYF; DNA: TGCAGTGCGCATGGGACAGGGGGCTACACAGATACGCAGTATTTT
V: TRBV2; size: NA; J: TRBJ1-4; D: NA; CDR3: CASSDEAGDAANEKLFF; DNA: TGTGCCAGCAGTGATGAAGCGGGAGATGCGGCTAATGAAAAACTGTTTTTT
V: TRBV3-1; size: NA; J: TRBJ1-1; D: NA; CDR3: CASSPRQESNTEAFF; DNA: TGTGCCAGCAGCCCCCGACAGGAATCGAACACTGAAGCTTTCTTT
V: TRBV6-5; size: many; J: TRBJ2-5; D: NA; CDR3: CASSYNRDETQYF; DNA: TGTGCCAGCAGTTACAACAGGGATGAGACCCAGTACTTC
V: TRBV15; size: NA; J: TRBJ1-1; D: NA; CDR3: CATSREELGEAFF; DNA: TGTGCCACCAGCAGAGAGGAACTCGGAGAAGCTTTCTTT
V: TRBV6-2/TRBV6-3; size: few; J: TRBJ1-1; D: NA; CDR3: CASSYEPRGKTEAFF; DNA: TGTGCCAGCAGTTACGAACCCCGAGGGAAGACTGAAGCTTTCTTT
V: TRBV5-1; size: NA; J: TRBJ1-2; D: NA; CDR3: CASSLDGSDVYTF; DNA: TGCGCCAGCAGCTTGGATGGGAGTGATGTCTACACCTTC
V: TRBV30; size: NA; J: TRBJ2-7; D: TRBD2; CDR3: CTWSGGLRQHEQYF; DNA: TGTACCTGGAGCGGGGGCCTTAGACAGCACGAGCAGTACTTC
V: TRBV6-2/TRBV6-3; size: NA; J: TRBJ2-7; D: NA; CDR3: CASSPDGTSYEQYF; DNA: TGTGCCAGCAGTCCGGACGGGACGTCCTACGAGCAGTACTTC
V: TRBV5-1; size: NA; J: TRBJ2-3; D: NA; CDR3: CASSTSGANTDTQYF; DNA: TGCGCCAGCAGCACCTCCGGGGCCAACACAGATACGCAGTATTTT
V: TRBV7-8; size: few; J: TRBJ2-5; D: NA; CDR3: CASSLSIGRQETQYF; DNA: TGTGCCAGCAGCTTAAGTATAGGGCGACAAGAGACCCAGTACTTC
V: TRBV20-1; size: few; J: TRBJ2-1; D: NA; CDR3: CSAQRAGAGHNEQFF; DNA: TGCAGTGCCCAGAGGGCGGGGGCAGGACACAATGAGCAGTTCTTC
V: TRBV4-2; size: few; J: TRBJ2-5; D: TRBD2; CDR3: CASSQAGGPRDNEQYF; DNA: TGTGCCAGCAGCCAAGCGGGAGGGCCAAGAGACAATGAGCAGTACTTC
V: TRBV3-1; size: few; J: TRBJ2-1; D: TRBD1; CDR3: CASWDRDRAGNEQFF; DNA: TGTGCCAGTTGGGACCGGGACAGGGCTGGCAATGAGCAGTTCTTC
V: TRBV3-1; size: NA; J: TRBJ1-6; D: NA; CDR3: CASSQVRREPLHF; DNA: TGTGCCAGCAGCCAAGTACGCAGGGAGCCCCTCCACTTT
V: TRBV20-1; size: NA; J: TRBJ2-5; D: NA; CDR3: CSVRDWSYNEQYF; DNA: TGCAGTGTTCGGGACTGGTCCTACAATGAGCAGTACTTC
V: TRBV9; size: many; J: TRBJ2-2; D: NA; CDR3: CASSTSPHTGELFF; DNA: TGTGCCAGCAGCACGTCCCCTCACACCGGGGAGCTGTTTTTT
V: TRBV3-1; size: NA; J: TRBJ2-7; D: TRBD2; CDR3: CASSQAPSGGDYEQYF; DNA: TGTGCCAGCAGCCAAGCCCCAAGCGGGGGGGACTACGAGCAGTACTTC
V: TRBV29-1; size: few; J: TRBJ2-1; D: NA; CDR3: CSVAGAGENEQFF; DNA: TGCAGCGTTGCTGGGGCAGGGGAGAATGAGCAGTTCTTC
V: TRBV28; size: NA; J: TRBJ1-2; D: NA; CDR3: CASAESNYGYTF; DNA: TGTGCCAGCGCTGAGTCAAACTATGGCTACACCTTC
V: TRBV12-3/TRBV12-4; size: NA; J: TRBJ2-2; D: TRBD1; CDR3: CASRGHRGIGELFF; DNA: TGTGCCAGCAGGGGTCACAGGGGAATCGGGGAGCTGTTTTTT